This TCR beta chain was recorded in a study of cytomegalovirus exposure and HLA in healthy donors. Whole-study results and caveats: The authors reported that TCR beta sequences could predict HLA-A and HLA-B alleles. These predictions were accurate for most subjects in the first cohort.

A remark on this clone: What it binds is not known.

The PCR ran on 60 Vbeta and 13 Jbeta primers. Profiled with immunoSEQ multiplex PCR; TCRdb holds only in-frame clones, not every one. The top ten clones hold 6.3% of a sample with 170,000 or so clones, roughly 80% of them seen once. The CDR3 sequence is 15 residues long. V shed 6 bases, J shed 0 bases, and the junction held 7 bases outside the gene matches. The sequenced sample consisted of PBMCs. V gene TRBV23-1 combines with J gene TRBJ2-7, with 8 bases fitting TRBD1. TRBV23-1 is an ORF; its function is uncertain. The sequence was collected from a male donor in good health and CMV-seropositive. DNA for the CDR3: TGCGCCAGCAGCCTTGGACAGGGCTACTCCTACGAGCAGTACTTC. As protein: CASSLGQGYSYEQYF.